The following is a T cell receptor beta chain sequence with its context. TCRdb keeps only in-frame clones here, not all; method: immunoSEQ multiplex PCR. The table shows about 210,000 clones, with about four fifths occurring only once. These data belong to a study of blood T cell repertoires in COVID-19. On the study more broadly: Specimens from acute and convalescent COVID-19 originated in the United States, Italy and Spain. T cells, B-cell-depleted T cells, or PBMCs provided the cDNA or gDNA that served as material.

Enrollment of patients from Seattle took place during active infection, with longitudinal follow-up. The germline V and J ends were trimmed by 4 bases and 3 bases, with 10 bases remaining between them. From germline, CDR1 is MNHEY and CDR2 SMNVEV (reference sequence). The CDR3 consists of 14 residues. The chain recombines TRBV27 with TRBJ1-5, with a possible D match to TRBD1 (6 bases). The specimen sequenced was peripheral blood. The receptor comes from a woman aged 80 or over with COVID-19, enrolled during active disease. The CDR3 sequence is CASSSDSLNQPQHF. The CDR3 coding sequence is TGTGCCAGCAGTTCGGACAGTCTCAATCAGCCCCAGCATTTT.